The 29 T cell receptor beta chains listed next were all sequenced from one sample in a study of cytomegalovirus exposure and HLA in healthy donors. PCR involved 60 Vbeta and 13 Jbeta primers. TCRdb's copy holds only in-frame clones and misses some; the assay was immunoSEQ multiplex PCR. The sample has around 190,000 clones, roughly four fifths seen once. Source material: PBMCs. These receptors all come from a woman aged 25-40 years in good health and CMV-seropositive.

The chain has TRBV19 and TRBJ2-4, with a possible D match to TRBD1 (7 bases). CDR1 is LNHDA and CDR2 is SQIVND in the germline V gene (reference sequence). Trimming shortened V by 6 bases and J by 7 bases, and 10 bases separated the two germline ends. The CDR3 spans 12 residues. The CDR3 here is CASSPGGNIQYF. The CDR3 DNA reads TGTGCCAGTAGCCCAGGGGGGAACATTCAGTACTTC.

The chain is built from TRBV4-2 and TRBJ1-1; perhaps TRBD1 as D (5 bases). Germline V CDR1 and CDR2: LGHNA, YNFKEQ. The ends were cut back, 0 bases at V and 5 bases at J, with 13 bases in the middle. There are 15 residues in the CDR3. In DNA form, the CDR3 reads TGTGCCAGCAGCCAAGAAGAGGGTCGGGGGACTGAAGCTTTCTTT. This encodes CASSQEEGRGTEAFF.

The chain has TRBV11-2 and TRBJ2-2; tentatively, D is TRBD2 (6 bases). The CDR3 spans 17 residues. Looked up from germline, CDR1 is SGHAT and CDR2 is FQNNGV. Trimming shortened V by 1 base and J by 5 bases, and 17 bases separated the two germline ends. Here the CDR3 reads CASSLVPGRLGTGELFF. CDR3 DNA sequence: TGTGCCAGCAGCTTAGTTCCGGGGCGACTAGGAACCGGGGAGCTGTTTTTT.

The rearrangement uses TRBV10-3 and TRBJ1-1, with 10 bases matching TRBD1. The trim removed 9 bases at V and 6 bases at J, leaving 13 bases unmatched. The CDR3 sequence is 15 residues long. The germline V gene has CDR1 ENHRY and CDR2 SYGVKD. This CDR3 is CAISGGQGSTAEAFF. The CDR3 DNA reads as TGTGCCATTAGCGGGGGACAGGGGAGTACGGCTGAAGCTTTCTTT.

This clone was detected only a few times. The chain couples TRBV6-1 to TRBJ1-3; D may be TRBD1 (6 bases). Germline-derived CDR1 and CDR2 are MNHNS and SASEGT. CDR3 size: 14 residues. V lost 4 bases and J 6 bases, leaving 13 bases between the germline ends. The CDR3 region is CASSVDSDTNTIYF. CDR3 in DNA: TGTGCCAGCAGTGTGGACAGCGATACAAACACCATATATTTT.

The chain is built from TRBV7-9 and TRBJ2-1, with 7 bases that match TRBD2. The V and J ends lost 4 bases and 3 bases, in that order; junction bases with no gene match: 9. The CDR3 covers 16 residues. CDR1 is SEHNR and CDR2 is FQNEAQ in the germline V gene (reference sequence). For the CDR3, the DNA is TGTGCCAGCAGCTCGGGCGGGGGAGATAACTACAATGAGCAGTTCTTC. This sequence encodes CASSSGGGDNYNEQFF.

As for this clone: This specimen includes other DNA sequences encoding the same CDR3. The chain recombines TRBV19 with TRBJ2-7; 10 bases match TRBD1. J lost 4 bases, V lost 10 bases, and 10 bases had no gene match. CDR1 and CDR2 (germline): LNHDA, SQIVND (reference sequence). This CDR3 region has 14 residues. CDR3 sequence (DNA): TGTGCCACCCAACGGACAGGGGGACTTTACGAGCAGTACTTC. The encoded protein is CATQRTGGLYEQYF.

V is TRBV2 and J is TRBJ2-7, with D maybe TRBD2 (6 bases). CDR1 and CDR2 (germline): SNHLY, FYNNEI. The CDR3 is made up of 14 amino acids. Trimming removed 5 bases from V and 3 bases from J, with 14 bases in between. The CDR3 DNA reads TGTGCCAGCAGTACATTAGCGGATTACTACGAGCAGTACTTC. Translation: CASSTLADYYEQYF.

J is TRBJ2-1 and V is TRBV19; 12 nucleotides line up with TRBD2. This CDR3 spans 16 amino acids. Germline V gene sequence: CDR1 LNHDA, CDR2 SQIVND (reference sequence). After removal of 5 bases from V and 6 bases from J, the junction contained 8 bases not matched to a gene. The CDR3 DNA is TGTGCCAGTAGTGTACAGACTAGCGGGAGCCGCAATGAGCAGTTCTTC. Translation gives CASSVQTSGSRNEQFF. Full variable domain (outside the CDR3, taken from reference TRBV19 and TRBJ2-1): DGGITQSPKYLFRKEGQNVTLSCEQNLNHDAMYWYRQDPGQGLRLIYYSQIVNDFQKGDIAEGYSVSREKKESFPLTVTSAQKNPTAFYLCASSVQTSGSRNEQFFGPGTRLTVL.

V and J are TRBV4-1 and TRBJ1-1; D is perhaps TRBD1 (5 bases). The germline CDR1 and CDR2 sequences are MGHRA and YSYEKL. There are 17 residues in the CDR3. Trimming cost V 0 bases and J 2 bases, with 16 bases left between them. CDR3 bases: TGCGCCAGCAGCCAAGATCTGAGACAGAGCTTCAACACTGAAGCTTTCTTT. This sequence encodes CASSQDLRQSFNTEAFF.

This clone has a single count. The chain combines TRBV5-8 with TRBJ2-3; D not certain. V was clipped by 1 base and J by 4 bases, with 7 bases between them. The germline gives CDR1 SGHTS, CDR2 YDEGEE. This CDR3 contains 13 residues. The CDR3 spells CASSLSMADTQYF. Written as DNA, the CDR3 is TGTGCCAGCAGCTTGTCTATGGCAGATACGCAGTATTTT.

The rearrangement links TRBV6-5 to TRBJ2-2; 7 bases map to TRBD2. With 0 bases clipped from V and 2 bases from J, the junction kept 3 bases outside the gene matches. Germline CDR1 and CDR2: MNHEY and SVGAGI. This CDR3 has 16 residues. This CDR3 reads CASSYSGDYNTGELFF. CDR3 nucleotide sequence: TGTGCCAGCAGTTACTCAGGGGACTATAACACCGGGGAGCTGTTTTTT.

V gene TRBV12-1 combines with J gene TRBJ1-2; whether TRBD1, the table's D call, matches the DNA was not checked. TRBV12-1 constitutes a pseudogene. This CDR3 has 15 amino acids. The CDR3 region has the DNA TGTGCCAGCAGCTTACAGGGGAAGGGGGACTATGGCTACACCTTC. This codes for CASSLQGKGDYGYTF.

This clone came up many times. The chain has TRBV6-1 and TRBJ1-1; perhaps TRBD1 as D (5 bases). Looked up from germline, CDR1 is MNHNS and CDR2 is SASEGT. The V and J ends lost 6 bases and 1 base respectively, with 12 bases between them. The CDR3 is 14 residues long. CDR3 DNA sequence: TGTGCCAGCAGCCTGACAGCCTCGAACACTGAAGCTTTCTTT. This sequence encodes CASSLTASNTEAFF.

The genes are TRBV5-1 and TRBJ2-7; D remains ambiguous. Deletions cut 2 bases from V and 0 bases from J, with 15 bases between. The CDR3 loop spans 16 amino acids. CDR1 is SGHRS, CDR2 YFSETQ, per germline. This CDR3 reads CASSLEHAISSYEQYF. The CDR3, as DNA: TGCGCCAGCAGCTTAGAACACGCCATTTCCTCCTACGAGCAGTACTTC.

The gene calls are TRBV6-4 and TRBJ2-3; 10 bases are shared with TRBD1. This CDR3 is 15 amino acids long. Unmatched junction bases numbered 5, after V lost 5 bases and J lost 3 bases. Germline assignment: CDR1 MRHNA and CDR2 SNTAGT. The CDR3 DNA reads as TGTGCCAGCAGTCCTCGGACAGGGGGAACAGATACGCAGTATTTT. It encodes CASSPRTGGTDTQYF.

The chain combines TRBV2 with TRBJ1-3; 7 bases agree with TRBD1. Germline CDR1 SNHLY, CDR2 FYNNEI. The CDR3 has 14 amino acids. The J segment lost 0 bases and the V segment lost 6 bases, leaving 2 bases of the junction unmatched. CDR3 DNA: TGTGCCAGCAGACAGGGGTCCTCTGGAAACACCATATATTTT. Its translation: CASRQGSSGNTIYF.

The chain joins TRBV18 to TRBJ1-3; 8 nucleotides align to TRBD1. This CDR3 is built from 16 residues. V shed 3 bases, J shed 0 bases, and the junction held 4 bases outside the gene matches. CDR1 is KGHSH, CDR2 LQKENI, per germline. CDR3 sequence reads: CASSPTGAGSGNTIYF. In DNA form, the CDR3 reads TGTGCCAGCTCACCGACAGGGGCGGGCTCTGGAAACACCATATATTTT.

The V call is TRBV28, the J call TRBJ1-2; the D gene is possibly TRBD1 (5 bases). Germline CDR1 and CDR2: MDHEN and SYDVKM. This CDR3 is 13 amino acids long. The V end lost 8 bases, the J end lost 6 bases, and 16 bases lay between the germline ends. The CDR3 bases are TGTGCCAGCCCCCCCCCGGGGGTGGATGGCTACACCTTC. This sequence encodes CASPPPGVDGYTF.

V is TRBV10-2 and J is TRBJ2-5; D gene uncertain. This CDR3 region has 9 residues. Trimming took 11 bases from V and 5 from J, leaving 6 bases between them. Per germline, CDR1 WSHSY and CDR2 SAAADI. The CDR3 DNA sequence: TGCGCCCCCGGGGAGACCCAGTACTTC. Its protein product is CAPGETQYF.

This chain joins TRBV28 and TRBJ2-2, with D perhaps TRBD2 (6 bases). Germline loops: CDR1 MDHEN, CDR2 SYDVKM. Trimming left V 4 bases short and J 2 bases short, with 17 bases between. There are 17 residues in the CDR3. The CDR3 reads CASSYPPTGDNTGELFF. Here the CDR3 DNA reads TGTGCCAGCAGTTATCCCCCCACGGGGGACAACACCGGGGAGCTGTTTTTT.

This clone has only a few counts. This chain connects TRBV6-6 to TRBJ2-3; maybe TRBD1 (6 bases). V lost 4 bases and J lost 2, with 10 bases in between. The germline V gene has CDR1 MNHNY and CDR2 SVGAGI (reference sequence). There are 14 residues in the CDR3. The CDR3 nucleotides read TGTGCCAGCAGTTTCGGACAGTACACAGATACGCAGTATTTT. Translated, it gives CASSFGQYTDTQYF.

The V call is TRBV5-8, the J call TRBJ1-5; tentative D call: TRBD1 (6 bases). With 4 bases removed from V and 0 bases from J, the gap between germline ends came to 11 bases. Germline CDR1 is SGHTS and CDR2 is YDEGEE. This CDR3 comprises 15 residues. Here the CDR3 reads CASSGQFYSNQPQHF. In DNA, the CDR3 is TGTGCCAGCAGCGGACAGTTCTATAGCAATCAGCCCCAGCATTTT.

The chain combines TRBV19 with TRBJ2-1; D unclear. CDR3 length: 11 residues. V was clipped by 2 bases and J by 7 bases, with 3 bases between them. CDR1 and CDR2 (germline): LNHDA, SQIVND (reference sequence). CDR3 amino acids: CASSISNEQFF. The CDR3 nucleotides read TGTGCCAGTAGTATATCGAATGAGCAGTTCTTC.

J is TRBJ1-5 and V is TRBV6-6; 7 bases are shared with TRBD1. The junction had 4 bases not matched to a gene; V was cut back by 0 bases and J by 5 bases. Germline V gives CDR1 MNHNY, CDR2 SVGAGI (reference sequence). The CDR3 spans 15 residues. As DNA, the CDR3 is TGTGCCAGCAGTTACTCGCGAGGGGGCGATCAGCCCCAGCATTTT. It is translated as CASSYSRGGDQPQHF.

V gene TRBV11-3 combines with J gene TRBJ2-1; TRBD1 is a possible D gene (8 bases). Trimming removed 5 bases at V and 6 bases at J, with 20 bases between. Germline CDR1 reads SGHNT; CDR2 reads YENEEA. The CDR3 consists of 16 residues. CDR3 sequence reads: CASSTGGGGGFNEQFF. CDR3 in DNA: TGTGCCAGCAGCACAGGGGGAGGGGGGGGATTCAATGAGCAGTTCTTC. Looking up the rest from reference TRBV11-3 and TRBJ2-1 gives the full variable domain: EAGVVQSPRYKIIEKKQPVAFWCNPISGHNTLYWYLQNLGQGPELLIRYENEEAVDDSQLPKDRFSAERLKGVDSTLKIQPAELGDSAVYLCASSTGGGGGFNEQFFGPGTRLTVL.

In its sample, this clone was seen a few times. V and J are TRBV21-1 and TRBJ2-5; the D segment call TRBD1 is taken from the table without a DNA check. The end of the DNA is better explained by TRBJ2-7, so the J call may be wrong. TRBV21-1 constitutes a pseudogene. The CDR3 extends over 15 amino acids. CDR3 nucleotide sequence: TGTGCCAGCAGCGCCGACACACGACACTCCTACGAGCAGTACTTC. Translated, it gives CASSADTRHSYEQYF.

This sequence joins TRBV29-1 and TRBJ2-3; 12 bases line up with TRBD2. Trimming took 1 base from V and 3 from J; bases not matched to a gene: 5. The CDR3 has 16 amino acids. Per germline, CDR1 SQVTM and CDR2 ANQGSEA. CDR3 DNA sequence: TGCAGCGTTGAAGGGACCACTAGCGGGAGGACAGATACGCAGTATTTT. As protein: CSVEGTTSGRTDTQYF.

This chain links TRBV28 with TRBJ2-2; 14 bases align to TRBD2. V was pared by 6 bases and J by 1 base, with 4 bases of the junction left unmatched. This CDR3 is built from 17 residues. Germline CDR1 MDHEN, CDR2 SYDVKM. Here the CDR3 reads CASSPGTSGRNTGELFF. The CDR3 DNA follows: TGTGCCAGCAGCCCTGGGACTAGCGGGAGGAACACCGGGGAGCTGTTTTTT.